Below, 5 T cell receptor beta chains from the same sample are listed, as sequenced in a study of blood T cell repertoires in COVID-19. Sequencing used immunoSEQ multiplex PCR; TCRdb keeps in-frame clones, though not all of them. The sample holds 140,000 to 150,000 clones; 85% to 90% are singletons and the top ten take over 2.5%. What was sequenced was peripheral blood. The origin of the receptors is a man in his 60s with active or convalescent COVID-19.

The gene calls are TRBV10-3 and TRBJ1-5; 7 bases match TRBD1. V was clipped by 3 bases and J by 6 bases; unmatched bases: 11. This CDR3 is built from 16 residues. The V gene's germline CDR1 is ENHRY and CDR2 SYGVKD. In DNA, the CDR3 is TGTGCCATCAGTGACCCGAGGACAGGAGAAGGTCAGCCCCAGCATTTT. Amino acid sequence: CAISDPRTGEGQPQHF.

The chain recombines TRBV7-8 with TRBJ1-2, with 7 bases lining up with TRBD1. The CDR3 contains 15 residues. Losses at the gene ends were 0 bases for V and 2 bases for J; bases not matched to a gene: 3. Germline V gene sequence: CDR1 SGHVS, CDR2 FQNEAQ. CDR3 in amino acids: CASSLARDSNYGYTF. CDR3 DNA: TGTGCCAGCAGCTTAGCGAGGGACAGCAACTATGGCTACACCTTC.

This sequence joins TRBV7-8 and TRBJ1-4; 7 nucleotides line up with TRBD1. The germline CDR1 and CDR2 sequences are SGHVS and FQNEAQ. The CDR3 has 13 amino acids. Losses at the gene ends were 1 base for V and 12 bases for J; bases not matched to a gene: 5. The DNA for the CDR3 is TGTGCCAGCAGCTTAGTGTCAGGGGGTGAACTGTTTTTT. Amino acids: CASSLVSGGELFF.

V and J are TRBV11-2 and TRBJ2-7; D possibly corresponds to TRBD2 (6 bases). V lost 5 bases and J 6 bases, leaving 8 bases between the germline ends. The CDR3 is 11 amino acids. Germline V gene lookup returns CDR1 SGHAT and CDR2 FQNNGV. The CDR3 protein is CASSMGGEQYF. The CDR3 nucleotides read TGTGCCAGCAGCATGGGGGGCGAGCAGTACTTC.

This rearrangement joins TRBV7-2 to TRBJ2-5; 13 nucleotides line up with TRBD2. Germline CDR1 is SGHTA and CDR2 is FQGNSA. The V gene end was trimmed by 2 bases and the J gene end by 5 bases; junction bases not matched to a gene: 8. The CDR3 is made up of 17 amino acids. The CDR3 bases are TGTGCCAGCAGCTTATCTCGACTAGCGGGGGGCAAGGAGACCCAGTACTTC. Translating gives CASSLSRLAGGKETQYF. Combining the CDR3 with reference TRBV7-2 and TRBJ2-5 gives the whole variable domain GAGVSQSPSNKVTEKGKDVELRCDPISGHTALYWYRQSLGQGLEFLIYFQGNSAPDKSGLPSDRFSAERTGGSVSTLTIQRTQQEDSAVYLCASSLSRLAGGKETQYFGPGTRLLVL.